The 27 T cell receptor beta chains in this list originate from one sample, sequenced in a study of blood T cell repertoires in COVID-19. Assay used: immunoSEQ multiplex PCR; TCRdb lists only in-frame clones, some missing. This table holds under 250,000 clones, about 83% found once. The sequencing input was peripheral blood. These receptors were taken from a human donor in a cohort sampled during active COVID-19.

The rearrangement links TRBV3-1 (or the pseudogene TRBV3-2) to TRBJ2-5; 8 nucleotides match TRBD2. V gave up 3 bases and J gave up 2 bases; unmatched junction bases: 14. Germline CDR1 reads LGHDT; CDR2 reads YNNKEL (reference sequence). This CDR3 contains 18 residues. As DNA, the CDR3 is TGTGCCAGCAGCCAGGACCGCGGGGCGGGAGGCGGACAAGAGACCCAGTACTTC. Translated: CASSQDRGAGGGQETQYF.

This clone appeared once. This chain uses TRBV28 with TRBJ2-7, with 11 bases lining up with TRBD2. The J segment lost 5 bases and the V segment lost 6 bases, leaving 9 bases of the junction unmatched. This CDR3 spans 15 amino acids. Per the germline V gene, CDR1 is MDHEN and CDR2 is SYDVKM. Here the CDR3 reads CASSSSGGPIDEQYF. In DNA, the CDR3 is TGTGCCAGCAGCTCTAGCGGGGGGCCGATTGACGAGCAGTACTTC.

The chain joins TRBV19 to TRBJ1-6, with TRBD1 identical over 8 bases. This CDR3 region has 14 residues. In germline, CDR1 is LNHDA, CDR2 SQIVND (reference sequence). V trimming: 8 bases; J trimming: 10 bases; junction bases outside the gene matches: 10. CDR3 DNA sequence: TGTGCCAGTGGACAGGGTGTGGCTTGGTCACCCCTCCACTTT. It yields the protein CASGQGVAWSPLHF.

The table lists this clone with a few counts. The V call is TRBV12-5, the J call TRBJ1-6; 9 nucleotides align to TRBD1. The CDR3 is 16 amino acids. Germline CDR1 reads LGHNT; CDR2 reads FRNRAP. Trimming took 0 bases from V and 7 from J; bases not matched to a gene: 4. DNA of the CDR3: TGTGCTAGTGGTTTGGTCACCGGGACAGGGAATTCACCCCTCCACTTT. Protein sequence: CASGLVTGTGNSPLHF.

This clone was seen a handful of times. Here the CDR3 reads CASSLSTGDITGELFF. In DNA, the CDR3 is TGTGCCAGTAGTTTATCGACAGGGGATATCACCGGGGAGCTGTTTTTT. V gene TRBV19 combines with J gene TRBJ2-2; 8 bases line up with TRBD1. The germline gives CDR1 LNHDA, CDR2 SQIVND (reference sequence). J was trimmed by 4 bases and V by 5 bases; bases with no gene match: 9. The CDR3 length is 16 residues. The full variable domain, with the rest looked up from reference TRBV19 and TRBJ2-2, is DGGITQSPKYLFRKEGQNVTLSCEQNLNHDAMYWYRQDPGQGLRLIYYSQIVNDFQKGDIAEGYSVSREKKESFPLTVTSAQKNPTAFYLCASSLSTGDITGELFFGEGSRLTVL.

The rearrangement uses TRBV7-9 and TRBJ1-2; 7 nucleotides align to TRBD1. The CDR3 loop spans 16 amino acids. The trim removed 5 bases at V and 4 bases at J, leaving 13 bases unmatched. Per germline, CDR1 SEHNR and CDR2 FQNEAQ (reference sequence). CDR3 nucleotides: TGTGCCAGCAGCCCCGTGGGGGACAGTAACTTCTATGGCTACACCTTC. As protein: CASSPVGDSNFYGYTF. The full variable domain, with the rest looked up from reference TRBV7-9 and TRBJ1-2, is DTGVSQNPRHKITKRGQNVTFRCDPISEHNRLYWYRQTLGQGPEFLTYFQNEAQLEKSRLLSDRFSAERPKGSFSTLEIQRTEQGDSAMYLCASSPVGDSNFYGYTFGSGTRLTVV.

The chain combines TRBV18 with TRBJ2-1, with 8 positions matching TRBD2. CDR3 size: 17 residues. From germline, CDR1 is KGHSH and CDR2 LQKENI. Trimming removed 0 bases from V and 2 bases from J; junction bases left unmatched: 6. The CDR3 reads CASSPPASGGTYNEQFF. CDR3 nucleotide sequence: TGTGCCAGCTCACCACCGGCGAGCGGGGGAACCTACAATGAGCAGTTCTTC.

This clone occurred a few times. This chain joins TRBV6-4 and TRBJ2-2; 12 bases fit TRBD2. Looked up from germline, CDR1 is MRHNA and CDR2 is SNTAGT. V was clipped by 6 bases and J by 5 bases; unmatched bases: 4. The CDR3 extends over 15 amino acids. The DNA of the CDR3 is TGTGCCAGCAGCCTTGGACTAGCGGGGACCGGGGAGCTGTTTTTT. It translates to CASSLGLAGTGELFF.

The V call is TRBV10-2, the J call TRBJ2-7; 12 nucleotides align to TRBD1. V was clipped by 2 bases and J by 7 bases; unmatched bases: 9. The germline gives CDR1 WSHSY, CDR2 SAAADI. This CDR3 spans 16 amino acids. CDR3: CASSEEAGQGAKEQYF. The CDR3 DNA follows: TGCGCCAGCAGTGAGGAGGCGGGACAGGGGGCTAAAGAGCAGTACTTC.

This chain uses TRBV5-4 with TRBJ2-2, with 7 bases identical to TRBD1. The germline gives CDR1 SGHNT, CDR2 YYREEE (reference sequence). The CDR3 is 16 amino acids. The trim removed 4 bases at V and 7 bases at J, leaving 13 bases unmatched. The CDR3 here is CASSKNPGTADGELFF. In DNA, the CDR3 is TGTGCCAGCAGCAAGAACCCCGGGACAGCGGACGGGGAGCTGTTTTTT.

V and J are TRBV5-1 and TRBJ1-6; D is ambiguous. Trimming stripped 0 bases from V and 5 bases from J, with 6 bases between. The CDR3 is 14 residues long. Germline V gene sequence: CDR1 SGHRS, CDR2 YFSETQ. The CDR3 protein is CASSLGRDNSPLHF. CDR3 DNA: TGCGCCAGCAGCTTGGGGCGGGATAATTCACCCCTCCACTTT.

This clone was counted between two and nine times. This chain uses TRBV11-2 with TRBJ1-3; TRBD1 might be the D (6 bases). The germline V and J ends were trimmed by 5 bases and 2 bases, with 10 bases remaining between them. Germline loops: CDR1 SGHAT, CDR2 FQNNGV. CDR3 length: 14 amino acids. The CDR3 coding sequence is TGTGCCAGCAGCCAGGGGCGGACTGGAAACACCATATATTTT. Residues: CASSQGRTGNTIYF.

The rearrangement joins TRBV21-1 to TRBJ2-2; the D call TRBD2 from the table was never checked on the DNA. TRBV21-1 counts as a pseudogene. This CDR3 region has 15 residues. The CDR3 loop reads CASSKRHRGTGELFF. In DNA, the CDR3 is TGTGCCAGCAGCAAACGGCACCGAGGCACCGGGGAGCTGTTTTTT.

The rearrangement links TRBV24-1 to TRBJ1-5; TRBD1 matches 7 bases. From germline, CDR1 is KGHDR and CDR2 SFDVKD. The junction had 7 bases not matched to a gene; V was cut back by 6 bases and J by 6 bases. The CDR3 totals 14 residues. The CDR3 DNA is TGTGCCACCAGTCCAGGGGGGCTAGGTCAGCCCCAGCATTTT. This codes for CATSPGGLGQPQHF.

V and J are TRBV18 and TRBJ1-6, with D possibly TRBD1 on 6 matching bases. V lost 8 bases, J lost 0 bases, and 17 bases lay in between. The V gene's germline CDR1 is KGHSH and CDR2 LQKENI. This CDR3 spans 17 amino acids. CDR3 residues: CASTQWTVSSYNSPLHF. DNA for the CDR3: TGTGCCAGCACCCAATGGACAGTAAGCTCCTATAATTCACCCCTCCACTTT.

V gene TRBV28 combines with J gene TRBJ1-3, with D unclear. The CDR3 length is 13 residues. Trimming cost V 7 bases and J 4 bases, with 11 bases left between them. Per germline, CDR1 MDHEN and CDR2 SYDVKM. DNA of the CDR3: TGTGCCAGCAATAAACAGAAAGGAAACACCATATATTTT. This codes for CASNKQKGNTIYF.

Concerning this clone itself: Compared with germline, one end of the junction differs, possibly owing to a read error. CDR3 coding DNA: TGTGCCAGCTCACCACAGCGGAGCAAAGATACGCAGTATTTT. Translating gives CASSPQRSKDTQYF. The chain uses TRBV18 and TRBJ2-3; D is possibly TRBD2 (5 bases). Looked up from germline, CDR1 is KGHSH and CDR2 is LQKENI. CDR3 length: 14 amino acids.

The chain employs TRBV5-6 and TRBJ1-5; 8 bases line up with TRBD1. The CDR3 sequence is 19 residues long. V gave up 2 bases and J gave up 0 bases; unmatched junction bases: 13. Per the germline V gene, CDR1 is SGHDT and CDR2 is YYEEEE. The CDR3 coding sequence is TGTGCCAGCAGCTTTCGTCGGGACAGGAGATATAGTAGCAATCAGCCCCAGCATTTT. It translates to CASSFRRDRRYSSNQPQHF.

The chain uses TRBV25-1 and TRBJ1-4; 7 bases align to TRBD1. V shed 6 bases, J shed 8 bases, and the junction held 0 bases outside the gene matches. In germline, CDR1 is MGHDK, CDR2 SYGVNS. The CDR3 is 11 residues long. The CDR3 DNA follows: TGTGCCAGCAGGACAGGGGAAAAACTGTTTTTT. Translated: CASRTGEKLFF. Filled out from reference TRBV25-1 and TRBJ1-4, the complete variable domain reads EADIYQTPRYLVIGTGKKITLECSQTMGHDKMYWYQQDPGMELHLIHYSYGVNSTEKGDLSSESTVSRIRTEHFPLTLESARPSHTSQYLCASRTGEKLFFGSGTQLSVL.

V gene TRBV4-2 combines with J gene TRBJ1-2; no clear D gene. In germline, CDR1 is LGHNA, CDR2 YNFKEQ. Trimming shortened V by 2 bases and J by 3 bases, and 13 bases separated the two germline ends. The CDR3 contains 15 residues. The CDR3 loop reads CASSQSATADYGYTF. The CDR3 DNA is TGTGCCAGCAGCCAATCAGCGACGGCTGACTATGGCTACACCTTC.

CDR3 bases: TGTGCCAGCAGCTTAGGAACAGGGTTCGTCTACGAGCAGTACTTC. Protein: CASSLGTGFVYEQYF. The chain recombines TRBV11-2 with TRBJ2-7, with TRBD1 as a possible D gene (6 bases). Germline-derived CDR1 and CDR2 are SGHAT and FQNNGV. V was shortened by 1 base and J by 3 bases, with 13 bases between the two germline ends. The CDR3 is 15 amino acids. The entire variable domain, with the rest obtained from reference TRBV11-2 and TRBJ2-7, is as follows: EAGVAQSPRYKIIEKRQSVAFWCNPISGHATLYWYQQILGQGPKLLIQFQNNGVVDDSQLPKDRFSAERLKGVDSTLKIQPAKLEDSAVYLCASSLGTGFVYEQYFGPGTRLTVT.

The chain recombines TRBV9 with TRBJ2-7; TRBD2 aligns across 9 bases. The V gene end was trimmed by 4 bases and the J gene end by 4 bases; junction bases not matched to a gene: 9. CDR1 is SGDLS, CDR2 YYNGEE, per germline. This CDR3 is 15 amino acids long. CDR3 DNA sequence: TGTGCCAGCAGCCCCCAGACTAGCGGCGTATACGAGCAGTACTTC. It specifies CASSPQTSGVYEQYF.

The gene calls are TRBV11-2 and TRBJ1-2; TRBD1 might be the D (5 bases). The CDR3 is made up of 15 amino acids. V lost 4 bases and J 5 bases, leaving 17 bases between the germline ends. Germline lookup yields CDR1 SGHAT and CDR2 FQNNGV. The CDR3 DNA reads TGTGCCAGCAGCTCCGAATCGACAGCTCCTTATGGCTACACCTTC. It is translated as CASSSESTAPYGYTF.

The CDR3 spells CASSLLGFSASTGELFF. As DNA, the CDR3 is TGTGCCAGCAGTCTCCTAGGCTTCTCCGCCTCCACCGGGGAGCTGTTTTTT. The V call is TRBV27, the J call TRBJ2-2; no clear D. Germline-derived CDR1 and CDR2 are MNHEY and SMNVEV (reference sequence). V was clipped by 5 bases and J by 4 bases, with 20 bases between them. There are 17 residues in the CDR3.

The chain combines TRBV6-5 with TRBJ2-3, with TRBD1 identical over 8 bases. Trimming removed 5 bases from V and 0 bases from J; junction bases left unmatched: 4. Germline-derived CDR1 and CDR2 are MNHEY and SVGAGI. The CDR3 sequence is 15 residues long. CDR3: CASSPRTGSTDTQYF. CDR3 DNA: TGTGCCAGCAGTCCCAGGACAGGGAGCACAGATACGCAGTATTTT.

The genes are TRBV5-6 and TRBJ2-7; TRBD1 might be the D (6 bases). The CDR3 has 14 amino acids. Germline CDR1 is SGHDT and CDR2 is YYEEEE. V was pared by 2 bases and J by 2 bases, with 11 bases between. The DNA of the CDR3 is TGTGCCAGCAGCTTCTTTGACAGGACCTACGAGCAGTACTTC. Translation: CASSFFDRTYEQYF.

The chain uses TRBV24-1 and TRBJ1-2; 8 bases map to TRBD1. This CDR3 has 14 amino acids. Trimming at V came to 3 bases and at J to 2 bases, leaving 1 base not matched to a gene. Germline-derived CDR1 and CDR2 are KGHDR and SFDVKD. The CDR3 sequence: CATSDRDRNYGYTF. DNA of the CDR3: TGTGCCACCAGTGATAGGGACAGGAACTATGGCTACACCTTC.